The entry below gives a single TCR beta chain sequence along with its context. Its matching antigen is unknown. The data belong to a study of cytomegalovirus exposure and HLA in healthy donors. Amplification used 60 Vbeta primers and 13 Jbeta primers. Produced via immunoSEQ multiplex PCR; TCRdb's table is partial and in-frame only. This sample contains 130,000 or so clones. Study-level points and caveats: A later analysis linked more than 15,000 TCR beta sequences to HLA alleles at 0.05 false discovery rate. Certain sequence variants were highly shared and formed a cluster, and this cluster was likely a sequencing artifact.

The germline V gene encodes CDR1 SNHLY and CDR2 FYNNEI. This CDR3 contains 18 residues. V was shortened by 2 bases and J by 3 bases, with 22 bases between the two germline ends. The sequence derives from a man aged 18 to 29 in good health and CMV-seronegative. Source material: PBMCs. The V gene is TRBV2, the J gene TRBJ1-1, with D possibly matching TRBD1 (5 bases). The CDR3 protein is CASSERGPRGLGDTEAFF. CDR3 nucleotides: TGTGCCAGCAGTGAACGGGGCCCAAGGGGACTTGGGGACACTGAAGCTTTCTTT.